These T cell receptor beta chains were read from a single sample in a study of cytomegalovirus exposure and HLA in healthy donors. Repertoires were generated with immunoSEQ multiplex PCR, while TCRdb's copy carries only in-frame clones and drops some. The sample carries some 85,000 clones, around 78% recorded once. Sequencing was carried out using PBMCs. Receptor source: a woman in her forties in good health and CMV-seropositive. The CDR3 runs from the conserved cysteine through the conserved F or W. Fields, in order: D gene, J gene, clone size, V gene, CDR3 protein, CDR3 DNA. A D gene is named only where the DNA matches it firmly. Clone size, where shown, is once, few, many, or a class for clones that have expanded.

>TRBD2|TRBJ2-7|few|TRBV11-2
CASSLDPGRAEDEQYF
TGTGCCAGCAGCTTAGATCCGGGGAGGGCCGAGGACGAGCAGTACTTC
>TRBD1|TRBJ2-7|.|TRBV4-3
CASSQENRGYEQYF
TGCGCCAGCAGCCAAGAAAACAGGGGTTACGAGCAGTACTTC
>TRBD1|TRBJ2-7|.|TRBV7-9
CASSTPPGTGIMYEQYF
TGTGCCAGCAGCACCCCACCCGGGACAGGGATAATGTACGAGCAGTACTTC
>TRBD2|TRBJ2-7|few|TRBV7-2
CASSLYGGRNTHEQYF
TGTGCCAGCAGCTTATATGGCGGGAGGAATACCCACGAGCAGTACTTC
>.|TRBJ1-5|.|TRBV28
CASLEGNQPQHF
TGTGCCAGCCTGGAGGGCAATCAGCCCCAGCATTTT
>.|TRBJ1-5|.|TRBV5-8
CASRSDQPQHF
TGTGCCAGCAGATCCGATCAGCCCCAGCATTTT
>TRBD2|TRBJ2-7|.|TRBV11-2
CASSLAGLAGGYEQYF
TGTGCCAGCAGCTTAGCCGGACTAGCGGGAGGGTACGAGCAGTACTTC
>TRBD1|TRBJ1-6|.|TRBV27
CASSLDRAKNSPLHF
TGTGCCAGCAGTTTAGACAGGGCCAAAAATTCACCCCTCCACTTT
>TRBD1|TRBJ1-2|.|TRBV9
CASSVGGAGGLAGYTF
TGTGCCAGCAGCGTAGGGGGAGCAGGGGGACTCGCTGGCTACACCTTC
>.|TRBJ1-1|.|TRBV9
CASSSRTRGSAFF
TGTGCCAGCAGCTCGCGGACCAGGGGCTCTGCTTTCTTT
>.|TRBJ1-3|.|TRBV25-1
CASRDGHSGNTIYF
TGTGCCAGCAGGGACGGACACTCTGGAAACACCATATATTTT
>.|TRBJ1-2|.|TRBV15
CATSRASEGNYGYTF
TGTGCCACCAGCAGAGCATCGGAGGGGAACTATGGCTACACCTTC
>.|TRBJ1-1|.|TRBV19
CASSIFGSGTEAFF
TGTGCCAGTAGTATATTTGGTTCGGGAACTGAAGCTTTCTTT
>.|TRBJ2-2|.|TRBV29-1
CSVEEGTSVTGELFF
TGCAGCGTTGAAGAGGGGACTTCGGTCACCGGGGAGCTGTTTTTT
>TRBD1|TRBJ2-7|.|TRBV27
CASSRADRDSNEQYF
TGTGCCAGCAGTCGCGCCGACCGGGACAGTAACGAGCAGTACTTC
>TRBD1|TRBJ2-7|.|TRBV2
CANAPLDNTGGDYGKQYF
TGTGCCAACGCCCCCCTAGATAATACAGGGGGCGACTATGGCAAGCAGTACTTC
>TRBD2|TRBJ2-7|.|TRBV4-2
CASSQATGLAGDYEQYF
TGTGCCAGCAGCCAAGCCACAGGACTAGCGGGAGATTACGAGCAGTACTTC
>.|TRBJ1-2|.|TRBV30
CAWSVEGDWGYTF
TGTGCCTGGAGTGTAGAGGGCGATTGGGGCTACACCTTC
>.|TRBJ2-3|.|TRBV28
CASSLDLRAAPRLLF
TGTGCCAGCAGTTTAGACCTGCGGGCGGCCCCCCGACTTCTTTTT
>TRBD2|TRBJ2-3|once|TRBV6-8
CASSPGLAGTTSTDTQYF
TGTGCCAGCAGTCCCGGACTAGCGGGAACCACTAGCACAGATACGCAGTATTTT
>.|TRBJ2-5|.|TRBV15
CATSRDRGEETQYF
TGTGCCACCAGCAGAGATCGTGGGGAGGAGACCCAGTACTTC
>.|TRBJ1-1|once|TRBV7-8
CASSLLGGHTEAFF
TGTGCCAGCAGCTTATTGGGGGGACACACTGAAGCTTTCTTT
>TRBD1|TRBJ1-1|.|TRBV19
CASSIGDRGVTEAFF
TGTGCCAGTAGTATCGGGGACAGGGGTGTTACTGAAGCTTTCTTT
>TRBD2|TRBJ2-1|few|TRBV2
CASSETSGRWGEQFF
TGTGCCAGCAGCGAGACTAGCGGGAGGTGGGGTGAGCAGTTCTTC
>TRBD1|TRBJ2-1|.|TRBV28
CASSLLVTGEYNEQFF
TGTGCCAGCAGCCTCCTCGTGACAGGGGAATACAATGAGCAGTTCTTC
>.|TRBJ2-7|few|TRBV13
CASSSVDSLWEQYF
TGTGCCAGCAGCTCCGTAGACAGTCTCTGGGAGCAGTACTTC
>TRBD2|TRBJ2-7|.|TRBV9
CASSTRPGGADEQYF
TGTGCCAGCAGCACCCGGCCGGGAGGGGCCGACGAGCAGTACTTC
>.|TRBJ2-7|few|TRBV4-3
CASSQEPGNYEQYF
TGCGCCAGCAGCCAAGAACCGGGGAACTACGAGCAGTACTTC
>.|TRBJ2-6|.|TRBV2
CASSVETRPNVLTF
TGTGCCAGCAGTGTTGAGACAAGGCCCAACGTCCTGACTTTC
>.|TRBJ2-7|.|TRBV27
CASSLVGSTYEQYF
TGTGCCAGCAGTTTAGTCGGGTCAACCTACGAGCAGTACTTC
>TRBD2|TRBJ2-1|once|TRBV5-1
CASSLALAGGGNEQFF
TGCGCCAGCAGCTTGGCCTTGGCCGGCGGGGGCAATGAGCAGTTCTTC
>TRBD1|TRBJ1-1|few|TRBV6-6
CASSYSGQMNTEAFF
TGTGCCAGCAGTTACTCGGGACAGATGAACACTGAAGCTTTCTTT
>.|TRBJ2-5|.|TRBV27
CASSLAGRPETQYF
TGTGCCAGCAGTTTAGCGGGCCGCCCCGAGACCCAGTACTTC
>TRBD1|TRBJ1-2|.|TRBV4-2
CASSQTLSDREDGYTF
TGTGCCAGCAGCCAAACCCTCTCTGACAGGGAAGATGGCTACACCTTC
>TRBD2|TRBJ2-7|.|TRBV25-1
CASSNGLVEYEQYF
TGTGCCAGCAGCAATGGACTAGTAGAATACGAGCAGTACTTC
>.|TRBJ1-2|.|TRBV28
CASRPLAGAGLDGYTF
TGTGCCAGCAGGCCCCTAGCGGGCGCAGGCTTGGATGGCTACACCTTC
>TRBD2|TRBJ2-5|.|TRBV19
CASSLSWTSGSYGKTQYF
TGTGCCAGTAGCTTATCTTGGACTAGCGGGAGTTACGGGAAGACCCAGTACTTC
>.|TRBJ1-2|.|TRBV28
CASSPGNPSYGYTF
TGTGCCAGCAGTCCGGGAAATCCCTCCTATGGCTACACCTTC
>TRBD1|TRBJ1-1|.|TRBV9
CASSASLGQSFMNTEAFF
TGTGCCAGCAGCGCCTCACTGGGACAGAGCTTTATGAACACTGAAGCTTTCTTT
>.|TRBJ2-3|.|TRBV19
CASSRGLLSGFTDTQYF
TGTGCCAGTAGCCGGGGACTTCTTAGTGGGTTCACAGATACGCAGTATTTT
>TRBD2|TRBJ2-2|few|TRBV9
CASSVLAGSNGELFF
TGTGCCAGCAGCGTACTAGCGGGATCCAACGGGGAGCTGTTTTTT
>.|TRBJ2-7|once|TRBV6-5
CASSFGWPSDSYEQYF
TGTGCCAGCAGTTTTGGATGGCCTAGCGACTCCTACGAGCAGTACTTC
>.|TRBJ1-5|.|TRBV5-8
CASSSEGDQPQHF
TGTGCCAGCAGCTCAGAGGGCGATCAGCCCCAGCATTTT
>TRBD2|TRBJ2-7|once|TRBV6-5
CASIATGTSSYEQYF
TGTGCCAGCATAGCAACCGGGACTAGCAGCTACGAGCAGTACTTC
>TRBD1|TRBJ1-3|.|TRBV18
CASLGQLSSGNTIYF
TGTGCCAGCTTGGGACAGCTTTCCTCTGGAAACACCATATATTTT